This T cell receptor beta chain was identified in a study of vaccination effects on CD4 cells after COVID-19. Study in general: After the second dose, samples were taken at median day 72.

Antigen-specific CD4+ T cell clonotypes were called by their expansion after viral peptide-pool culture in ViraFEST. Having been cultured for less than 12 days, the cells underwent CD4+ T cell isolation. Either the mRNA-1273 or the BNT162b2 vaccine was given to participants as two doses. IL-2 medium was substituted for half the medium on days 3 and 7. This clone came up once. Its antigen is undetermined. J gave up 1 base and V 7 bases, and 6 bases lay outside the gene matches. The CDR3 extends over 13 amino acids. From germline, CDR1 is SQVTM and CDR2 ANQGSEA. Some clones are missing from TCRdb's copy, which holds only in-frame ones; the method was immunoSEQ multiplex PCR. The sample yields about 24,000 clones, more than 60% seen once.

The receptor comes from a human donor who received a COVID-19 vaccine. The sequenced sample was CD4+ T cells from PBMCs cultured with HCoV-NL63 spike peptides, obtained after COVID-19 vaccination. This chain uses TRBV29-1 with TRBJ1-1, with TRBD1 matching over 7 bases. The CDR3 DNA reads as TGCAGCGCCTCGGGACAGCCGAACACTGAAGCTTTCTTT. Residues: CSASGQPNTEAFF.